This T cell receptor (beta chain) was retrieved from a study of shared clonotypes between healthy human individuals. In the study overall: Samples came from a couple of female and three male donors aged 18 to 49.

After removal of 7 bases from V and 5 bases from J, the junction contained 9 bases not matched to a gene. Germline CDR1 reads ENHRY; CDR2 reads SYGVKD. The CDR3 covers 14 residues. Profiling relied on immunoSEQ multiplex PCR, and the TCRdb table lists in-frame clones only, not all of them. The sample has 700,000 to 950,000 clones, 96% seen once. Naive CD8 cells lacked CD45RO and underwent positive selection for CCR7, leaving out terminally differentiated effector memory CD45RA+ cells. Sequences were obtained from naive CD8+ T cells sorted from blood. This TCR was sampled from a man aged 25-45 years in good health. The V call is TRBV10-3, the J call TRBJ2-3, with TRBD2 matching over 7 bases. This chain's CDR3 is CAIKGGSGGDTQYF. DNA of the CDR3: TGTGCCATCAAGGGCGGGAGTGGGGGAGATACGCAGTATTTT.